These 9 T cell receptor beta chains were all obtained from the same sample, sequenced in a study of blood T cell repertoires in COVID-19. Only in-frame clones appear in the TCRdb table, and some are missing; sequencing was by immunoSEQ multiplex PCR. The sample yields 500,000 or so clones, around 90% seen once. The specimen was PBMCs or T cells enriched from blood (not recorded which). The origin of the receptors is a woman in her late teens or twenties who had recovered from COVID-19.

CDR3 in amino acids: CASSVDAARDTQYF. DNA for the CDR3: TGTGCCAGCAGCGTAGACGCCGCCAGAGATACGCAGTATTTT. This chain joins TRBV9 and TRBJ2-3; no definite D call. The CDR3 covers 14 residues. The germline V and J ends were trimmed by 0 bases and 5 bases, with 10 bases remaining between them. Per germline, CDR1 SGDLS and CDR2 YYNGEE.

This sequence joins TRBV19 and TRBJ1-2, with D possibly matching TRBD1 (5 bases). The CDR3 spans 13 residues. The V gene lost 6 bases and the J gene lost 8 bases, with 16 bases spanning the gap. The V gene's germline CDR1 is LNHDA and CDR2 SQIVND (reference sequence). DNA for the CDR3: TGTGCCAGTAGAGCGACAGCCGCGGGGGGCTACACCTTC. Translating it yields CASRATAAGGYTF.

The chain combines TRBV4-1 with TRBJ2-5; TRBD2 is a possible D gene (6 bases). The germline V gene encodes CDR1 MGHRA and CDR2 YSYEKL. V lost 4 bases, J lost 2 bases, and 17 bases lay in between. The CDR3 contains 16 residues. CDR3 nucleotides: TGCGCCAGCAGCCGCCCCGGAGGGACCAAACAAGAGACCCAGTACTTC. Its translation is CASSRPGGTKQETQYF.

The CDR3 nucleotides are TGTGCCATCGTGGGACAGGGGAATGAGCAGTTCTTC. This sequence encodes CAIVGQGNEQFF. J is TRBJ2-1 and V is TRBV10-3; 10 nucleotides agree with TRBD1. The germline V gene has CDR1 ENHRY and CDR2 SYGVKD. This CDR3 has 12 amino acids. Trimming took 8 bases from V and 7 from J; bases not matched to a gene: 2.

The V gene is TRBV6-5, the J gene TRBJ2-1; weak D call: TRBD2 (5 bases). In germline, CDR1 is MNHEY, CDR2 SVGAGI. This CDR3 is built from 12 residues. The germline V and J ends were trimmed by 7 bases and 7 bases, with 11 bases remaining between them. The CDR3 is CASKSGGNEQFF. The DNA for the CDR3 is TGTGCCAGCAAGAGTGGCGGGAATGAGCAGTTCTTC.

This chain connects TRBV24-1 to TRBJ1-5, with D unresolved. Germline assignment: CDR1 KGHDR and CDR2 SFDVKD. Trimming shortened V by 3 bases and J by 6 bases, and 5 bases separated the two germline ends. There are 12 residues in the CDR3. The CDR3 coding sequence is TGTGCCACCAGTGATCCCGGTCAGCCCCAGCATTTT. Translation: CATSDPGQPQHF.

J is TRBJ1-1 and V is TRBV28; TRBD1 matches 11 bases. The CDR3 has 14 amino acids. V was clipped by 5 bases and J by 10 bases; unmatched bases: 9. Germline assignment: CDR1 MDHEN and CDR2 SYDVKM. The CDR3 loop reads CASSLWDRGGVAFF. In DNA, the CDR3 is TGTGCCAGCAGTCTTTGGGACAGGGGGGGAGTAGCTTTCTTT.

The rearrangement uses TRBV5-4 and TRBJ2-7; 12 bases are a match to TRBD2. The CDR3 has 15 amino acids. CDR1 is SGHNT and CDR2 is YYREEE in the germline V gene (reference sequence). J gave up 6 bases and V 3 bases, and 7 bases lay outside the gene matches. The CDR3 coding sequence is TGTGCCAGCAGCTCACTAGCGGGGGGTCCTTCCGAGCAGTACTTC. Translating gives CASSSLAGGPSEQYF.

J is TRBJ1-4 and V is TRBV5-1, with TRBD1 matching 8 bases. CDR1 is SGHRS, CDR2 YFSETQ, per germline. This CDR3 is built from 14 residues. V lost 4 bases to trimming and J lost 3 bases; unmatched junction nucleotides: 2. The CDR3 sequence is CASSIQGANEKLFF. The CDR3 DNA reads TGCGCCAGCAGCATACAGGGGGCTAATGAAAAACTGTTTTTT. Full variable domain (missing parts from reference TRBV5-1 and TRBJ1-4): KAGVTQTPRYLIKTRGQQVTLSCSPISGHRSVSWYQQTPGQGLQFLFEYFSETQRNKGNFPGRFSGRQFSNSRSEMNVSTLELGDSALYLCASSIQGANEKLFFGSGTQLSVL.